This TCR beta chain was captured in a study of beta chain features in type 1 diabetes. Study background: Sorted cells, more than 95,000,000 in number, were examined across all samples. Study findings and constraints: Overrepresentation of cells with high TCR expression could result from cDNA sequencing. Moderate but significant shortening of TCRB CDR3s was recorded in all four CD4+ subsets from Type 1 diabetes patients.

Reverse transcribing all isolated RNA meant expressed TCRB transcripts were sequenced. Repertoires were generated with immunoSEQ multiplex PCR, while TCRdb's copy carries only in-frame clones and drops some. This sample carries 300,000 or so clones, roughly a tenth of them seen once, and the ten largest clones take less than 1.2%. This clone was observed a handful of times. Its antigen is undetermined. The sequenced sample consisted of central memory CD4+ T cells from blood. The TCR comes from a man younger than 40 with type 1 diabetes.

The DNA for the CDR3 is TGTGCCAGCAGCAATCTAAGGAACAGGAGGACAGATACGCAGTATTTT. Amino acid sequence: CASSNLRNRRTDTQYF. The rearrangement uses TRBV21-1 and TRBJ2-3. TRBV21-1 is a documented pseudogene. The CDR3 totals 16 residues.